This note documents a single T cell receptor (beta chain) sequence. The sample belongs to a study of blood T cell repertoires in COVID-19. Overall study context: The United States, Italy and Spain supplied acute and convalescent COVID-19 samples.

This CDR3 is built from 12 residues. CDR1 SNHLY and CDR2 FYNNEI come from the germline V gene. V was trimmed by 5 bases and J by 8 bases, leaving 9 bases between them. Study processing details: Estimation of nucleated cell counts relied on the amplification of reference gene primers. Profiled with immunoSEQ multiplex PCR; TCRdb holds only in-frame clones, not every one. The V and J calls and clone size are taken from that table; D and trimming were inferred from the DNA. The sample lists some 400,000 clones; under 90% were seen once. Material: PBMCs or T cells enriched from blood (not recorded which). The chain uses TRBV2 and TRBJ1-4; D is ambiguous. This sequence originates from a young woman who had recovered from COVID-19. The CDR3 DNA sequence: TGTGCCAGCAGTCAGGTCGTCGAAAAACTGTTTTTT. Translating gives CASSQVVEKLFF.